This TCR beta chain was sequenced during a study of CD8 T cells in ankylosing spondylitis. Regarding the study as a whole: The study identified a TCR beta motif of fewer than 10 highly homologous variants that appeared characteristic of ankylosing spondylitis blood. Both synovial fluid and blood in reactive arthritis had previously been reported to carry some motif variants. Significantly higher representation of disease-linked clones was reported for matched ankylosing spondylitis synovial fluid.

The CDR3 length is 12 residues. Trimming took 5 bases from V and 10 from J, leaving 12 bases between them. This clonotype was counted at least ten times. Its cognate antigen is unknown. The authors made TCR beta libraries by quantitative 5'-RACE with molecular barcodes. TCRdb fed the 5' RACE reads into MiXCR, producing one record per CDR3 protein. The table records 100,000 to 150,000 distinct CDR3 sequences, over 15% of them present only once. The V call is TRBV12-3 or TRBV12-4, the J call TRBJ2-1; D ambiguous. This TCR was recovered from a male donor with ankylosing spondylitis. Source material: blood, either unsorted or a sorted T cell fraction (not recorded which). The CDR3 bases are TGTGCCAGCAGTCCCACCGGGTCCGAGCAGTTCTTC. Its protein is CASSPTGSEQFF.